This T cell receptor (beta chain) was sequenced during a study of T cell clonality in common variable immunodeficiency. Points from the study as a whole: In common variable immunodeficiency, TCR beta chains reportedly carried fewer deletions and N-nucleotide insertions.

The V gene's germline CDR1 is GTSNPN and CDR2 SVGIG (reference sequence). Deletions cut 5 bases from V and 0 bases from J, with 14 bases between. This CDR3 region has 15 residues. In this sample, this clone turned up a few times. The target antigen is unknown. The observed sequence ends 3 residues before the CDR3 terminus, with the missing tail filled in from the germline J gene. Assay: immunoSEQ multiplex PCR; the TCRdb copy retains only in-frame clones and omits some. The sample includes fewer than 40,000 clones, none of them occurring once. The chain uses TRBV30 and TRBJ1-3; a weak D match, TRBD1 (5 bases). This TCR was sampled from a human donor with common variable immunodeficiency. Sequenced input: peripheral blood mononuclear cells. The CDR3 DNA, read in part, is TGTGCCTGGGCTGCGGGGCCCAGCTCTGGAAACACC. Translating gives CAWAAGPSSGNT. The entire CDR3 is CAWAAGPSSGNTIYF.